This T cell receptor beta chain was identified in a study of T cell changes during pregnancy in multiple sclerosis. Here immunoSEQ multiplex PCR was the method, and the copy in TCRdb shows in-frame clones only, minus some. The sample records 100,000 or so clones, about 90% being singletons. Trimming removed 8 bases at V and 2 bases at J, with 12 bases between. Per germline, CDR1 SGHAT and CDR2 FQDESV (reference sequence). The CDR3 is made up of 14 amino acids. The chain employs TRBV11-1 and TRBJ2-2, with D tentatively TRBD2 (6 bases). This TCR was recovered from a female donor with multiple sclerosis, enrolled in a pregnancy study. Sequenced here: peripheral blood, sampled after pregnancy. CDR3 amino acids: CASGDSFNTGELFF. The CDR3 DNA sequence: TGTGCCAGCGGGGACTCCTTCAACACCGGGGAGCTGTTTTTT.